The subject of this entry is one T cell receptor beta chain. These data are taken from a study of blood T cell repertoires in COVID-19. The protocol was immunoSEQ multiplex PCR, while the TCRdb copy is restricted to in-frame clones and leaves out a portion. This table holds fewer than 200,000 clones, approximately 90% found once. The sequenced sample consisted of peripheral blood. This TCR was recovered from a man in his fifties or sixties who had recovered from COVID-19.

The CDR3 spells CASTLGGGTDTQYF. The CDR3 nucleotides read TGTGCCAGCACCCTAGGGGGGGGGACAGATACGCAGTATTTT. The gene calls are TRBV9 and TRBJ2-3; D possibly corresponds to TRBD2 (7 bases). Looked up from germline, CDR1 is SGDLS and CDR2 is YYNGEE. The CDR3 loop spans 14 amino acids. V lost 6 bases and J lost 3, with 14 bases in between.